Listed below are T cell receptor beta chains from one sample, sequenced in a study of CD8 T cells in Susac syndrome. TCRdb reprocessed the immunoSEQ multiplex PCR reads via MiXCR and lists one record per CDR3 protein. The sample comprises some 190,000 distinct CDR3 sequences, approximately 93% of which are singletons, and roughly 0.096% rests with the top ten. The specimen sequenced was CD4+ T cells from PBMCs. These receptors all stem from a human donor in good health. CDR3s include the opening cysteine and the closing phenylalanine or tryptophan. Each record gives: clone size, D gene, J gene, V gene, CDR3 protein, CDR3 DNA. The D gene is left open where the match is weak. Clone size is given for some rows only: seen once, a few or many times, or a class if the clone is expanded.

clone size: .
D gene: .
J gene: TRBJ1-2
V gene: TRBV20-1
CDR3 protein: CSAFRSDYTF
CDR3 DNA: TGCAGTGCTTTCCGGTCGGACTACACCTTC

clone size: .
D gene: .
J gene: TRBJ2-3
V gene: TRBV5-1
CDR3 protein: CASSFPGAGTDTQYF
CDR3 DNA: TGCGCCAGCAGCTTTCCGGGAGCGGGCACAGATACGCAGTATTTT

clone size: .
D gene: .
J gene: TRBJ2-5
V gene: TRBV18
CDR3 protein: CASSPKEYAVETQYF
CDR3 DNA: TGTGCCAGCTCACCGAAAGAGTACGCTGTGGAGACCCAGTACTTC

clone size: .
D gene: .
J gene: TRBJ2-7
V gene: TRBV30
CDR3 protein: CAWRTENEQYF
CDR3 DNA: TGTGCCTGGAGGACGGAGAACGAGCAGTACTTC

clone size: .
D gene: .
J gene: TRBJ2-7
V gene: TRBV2
CDR3 protein: CASRVDGGLSYEQYF
CDR3 DNA: TGTGCCAGCAGAGTGGACGGAGGCCTCTCCTACGAGCAGTACTTC

clone size: .
D gene: .
J gene: TRBJ2-2
V gene: TRBV5-1
CDR3 protein: CASSEVGGELFF
CDR3 DNA: TGCGCCAGCAGCGAGGTGGGCGGGGAGCTGTTTTTT

clone size: .
D gene: TRBD2
J gene: TRBJ2-7
V gene: TRBV5-1
CDR3 protein: CASSLLAGGPEEQYF
CDR3 DNA: TGCGCCAGCAGCTTACTAGCGGGGGGGCCGGAGGAGCAGTACTTC

clone size: .
D gene: .
J gene: TRBJ2-2
V gene: TRBV6-6
CDR3 protein: CASWQGTGELFF
CDR3 DNA: TGTGCCAGCTGGCAGGGAACCGGGGAGCTGTTTTTT

clone size: .
D gene: .
J gene: TRBJ2-2
V gene: TRBV7-6
CDR3 protein: CASNPRDDGGGELFF
CDR3 DNA: TGTGCCAGCAACCCCCGTGACGACGGGGGCGGGGAGCTGTTTTTT

clone size: .
D gene: .
J gene: TRBJ2-6
V gene: TRBV29-1
CDR3 protein: CSVEDREAGANVLTF
CDR3 DNA: TGCAGCGTTGAAGATCGAGAAGCTGGGGCCAACGTCCTGACTTTC

clone size: .
D gene: .
J gene: TRBJ2-2
V gene: TRBV20-1
CDR3 protein: CSAGDPANTGELFF
CDR3 DNA: TGCAGTGCCGGAGATCCAGCGAACACCGGGGAGCTGTTTTTT

clone size: .
D gene: .
J gene: TRBJ1-2
V gene: TRBV12-3/TRBV12-4
CDR3 protein: CASTRGPGYGGTF
CDR3 DNA: TGTGCCAGCACCAGGGGCCCTGGGTATGGTGGCACCTTC

clone size: .
D gene: TRBD2
J gene: TRBJ2-1
V gene: TRBV20-1
CDR3 protein: CSAPLAGGPGEQFF
CDR3 DNA: TGCAGTGCCCCCCTTGCGGGGGGGCCCGGTGAGCAGTTCTTC

clone size: .
D gene: .
J gene: TRBJ2-3
V gene: TRBV9
CDR3 protein: CASSGWQDTQYF
CDR3 DNA: TGTGCCAGCAGCGGATGGCAAGATACGCAGTATTTT

clone size: .
D gene: .
J gene: TRBJ2-2
V gene: TRBV7-2
CDR3 protein: CASSRAGPGELFF
CDR3 DNA: TGTGCCAGCAGCCGAGCAGGGCCCGGGGAGCTGTTTTTT

clone size: .
D gene: .
J gene: TRBJ2-1
V gene: TRBV28
CDR3 protein: CASSRWGKRHEQFF
CDR3 DNA: TGTGCCAGCAGCCGATGGGGAAAACGGCATGAGCAGTTCTTC

clone size: .
D gene: .
J gene: TRBJ2-3
V gene: TRBV5-1
CDR3 protein: CASSLSAISTDTQYF
CDR3 DNA: TGCGCCAGCAGCTTGTCGGCCATTAGCACAGATACGCAGTATTTT

clone size: .
D gene: .
J gene: TRBJ2-1
V gene: TRBV10-3
CDR3 protein: CAISGGQEQFF
CDR3 DNA: TGTGCCATCAGTGGCGGACAGGAGCAGTTCTTC

clone size: .
D gene: .
J gene: TRBJ1-1
V gene: TRBV6-5
CDR3 protein: CASSYRGQNTEAFF
CDR3 DNA: TGTGCCAGCAGTTATCGGGGGCAGAACACTGAAGCTTTCTTT

clone size: .
D gene: TRBD1
J gene: TRBJ1-6
V gene: TRBV5-1
CDR3 protein: CASSEGQGRTSPLHF
CDR3 DNA: TGCGCCAGCAGCGAGGGACAGGGGAGGACTTCACCCCTCCACTTT

clone size: .
D gene: .
J gene: TRBJ1-6
V gene: TRBV7-3
CDR3 protein: CASSLSGTLFSPLHF
CDR3 DNA: TGTGCCAGCAGCTTATCCGGGACTCTATTCTCACCCCTCCACTTT

clone size: once
D gene: TRBD1
J gene: TRBJ2-2
V gene: TRBV18
CDR3 protein: CASSPPRQGATGELFF
CDR3 DNA: TGTGCCAGCTCACCCCCAAGACAGGGCGCAACCGGGGAGCTGTTTTTT

clone size: .
D gene: TRBD1
J gene: TRBJ1-5
V gene: TRBV28
CDR3 protein: CASNPTGGNNQPQHF
CDR3 DNA: TGTGCCAGCAATCCAACAGGGGGTAACAATCAGCCCCAGCATTTT

clone size: .
D gene: .
J gene: TRBJ2-5
V gene: TRBV7-3
CDR3 protein: CASSRTGAETQYF
CDR3 DNA: TGTGCCAGCTCCCGAACGGGGGCAGAGACCCAGTACTTC

clone size: .
D gene: .
J gene: TRBJ1-2
V gene: TRBV19
CDR3 protein: CASNNRPYGYTF
CDR3 DNA: TGTGCCAGTAACAACAGGCCCTATGGCTACACCTTC

clone size: .
D gene: TRBD1
J gene: TRBJ1-1
V gene: TRBV18
CDR3 protein: CASSPLHRGPNTEAFF
CDR3 DNA: TGTGCCAGCTCACCGCTTCACAGGGGGCCGAACACTGAAGCTTTCTTT

clone size: .
D gene: TRBD1
J gene: TRBJ1-3
V gene: TRBV12-3/TRBV12-4
CDR3 protein: CASSQYGPGGSGNTIYF
CDR3 DNA: TGTGCCAGCAGCCAATACGGCCCAGGGGGCTCTGGAAACACCATATATTTT

clone size: .
D gene: TRBD1
J gene: TRBJ1-2
V gene: TRBV5-4
CDR3 protein: CASRHGQGGDVYGYTF
CDR3 DNA: TGTGCCAGCAGGCATGGACAGGGAGGGGATGTCTATGGCTACACCTTC

clone size: .
D gene: .
J gene: TRBJ1-1
V gene: TRBV19
CDR3 protein: CASSIKGGFGNTEAFF
CDR3 DNA: TGTGCCAGTAGTATCAAAGGGGGTTTCGGGAACACTGAAGCTTTCTTT

clone size: .
D gene: TRBD1
J gene: TRBJ2-3
V gene: TRBV29-1
CDR3 protein: CSLSRGQKDTQYF
CDR3 DNA: TGCAGCTTGTCCAGGGGGCAGAAAGATACGCAGTATTTT

clone size: few
D gene: TRBD1
J gene: TRBJ2-5
V gene: TRBV9
CDR3 protein: CASSVGQGQETQYF
CDR3 DNA: TGTGCCAGCAGCGTGGGACAGGGACAAGAGACCCAGTACTTC